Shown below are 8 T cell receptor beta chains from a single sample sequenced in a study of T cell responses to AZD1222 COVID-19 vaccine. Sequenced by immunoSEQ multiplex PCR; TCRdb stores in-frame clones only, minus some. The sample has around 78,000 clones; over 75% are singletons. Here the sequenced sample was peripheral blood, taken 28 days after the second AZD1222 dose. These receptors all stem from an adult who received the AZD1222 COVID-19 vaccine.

In DNA, the CDR3 is TGTGCCAGCGGCCCGCGAAAACTTTACGAGCAGTACTTC. The encoded protein is CASGPRKLYEQYF. V and J are TRBV12-3 or TRBV12-4 and TRBJ2-7; D is unresolved. The CDR3 has 13 residues. V was shortened by 8 bases and J by 4 bases, with 15 bases between the two germline ends.

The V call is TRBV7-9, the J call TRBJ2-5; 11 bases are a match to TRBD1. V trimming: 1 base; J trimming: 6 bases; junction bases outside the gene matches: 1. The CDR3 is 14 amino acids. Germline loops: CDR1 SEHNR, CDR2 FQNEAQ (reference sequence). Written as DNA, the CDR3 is TGTGCCAGCAGCTTAGGGGACAGGGGGAAGACCCAGTACTTC. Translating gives CASSLGDRGKTQYF.

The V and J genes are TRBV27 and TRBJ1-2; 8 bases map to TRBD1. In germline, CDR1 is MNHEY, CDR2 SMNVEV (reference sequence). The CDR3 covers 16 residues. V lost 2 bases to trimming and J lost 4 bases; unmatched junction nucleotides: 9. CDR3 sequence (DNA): TGTGCCAGCAGTTTAGAAGGGACAGGAAGGGGCTATGGCTACACCTTC. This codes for CASSLEGTGRGYGYTF.

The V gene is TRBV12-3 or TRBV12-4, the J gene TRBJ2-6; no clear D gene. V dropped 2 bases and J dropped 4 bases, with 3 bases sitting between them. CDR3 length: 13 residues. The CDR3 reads CASSLSGANVLTF. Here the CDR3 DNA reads TGTGCCAGCAGTTTAAGCGGGGCCAACGTCCTGACTTTC.

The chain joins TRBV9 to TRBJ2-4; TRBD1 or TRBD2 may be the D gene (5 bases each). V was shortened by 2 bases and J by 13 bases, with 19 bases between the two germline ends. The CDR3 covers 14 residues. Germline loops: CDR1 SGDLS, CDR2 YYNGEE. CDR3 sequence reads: CASSVRGQGAIQYF. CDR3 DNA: TGTGCCAGCAGCGTTCGAGGCCAGGGAGCAATCCAGTACTTC.

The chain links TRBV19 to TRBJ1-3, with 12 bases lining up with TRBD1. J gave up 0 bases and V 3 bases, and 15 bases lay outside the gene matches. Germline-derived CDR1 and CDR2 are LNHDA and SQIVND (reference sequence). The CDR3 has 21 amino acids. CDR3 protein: CASSMREWDRGLWISGNTIYF. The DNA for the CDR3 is TGTGCCAGTAGTATGAGGGAGTGGGACAGGGGGCTATGGATCTCTGGAAACACCATATATTTT.

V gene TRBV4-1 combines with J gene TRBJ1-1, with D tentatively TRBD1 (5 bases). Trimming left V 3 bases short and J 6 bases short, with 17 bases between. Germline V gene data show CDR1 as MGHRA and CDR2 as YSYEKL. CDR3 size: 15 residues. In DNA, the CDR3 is TGCGCCAGCAGCCAGGGGGACCTCTCGACCGCTGAAGCTTTCTTT. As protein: CASSQGDLSTAEAFF.

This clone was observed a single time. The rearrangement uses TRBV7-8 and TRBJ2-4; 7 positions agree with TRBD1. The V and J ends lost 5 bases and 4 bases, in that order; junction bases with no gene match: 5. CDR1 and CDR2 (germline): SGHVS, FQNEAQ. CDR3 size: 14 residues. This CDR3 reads CASSPRDRKNIQYF. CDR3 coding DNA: TGTGCCAGCAGCCCTCGGGACAGAAAAAACATTCAGTACTTC.